This T cell receptor (beta chain) was retrieved from a study of CD4 T cell repertoires in COVID-19. Study as a whole: After nine to ten days of IL-2 expansion, CFSE-low cells were relabeled and restimulated with other coronavirus spikes. General study points: In SARS-CoV and/or HKU1 spike cultures, between 7 and 25% of SARS-CoV-2 clonotypes reappeared. Several top expanded SARS-CoV-2-reactive clonotypes were shared by two or three memory subsets.

With respect to this clone: Its cognate antigen is unknown.

The memory T cells were sequenced right after ex vivo isolation, without culture. TCRdb keeps only in-frame clones here, not all; method: immunoSEQ multiplex PCR. The sample has about 75,000 clones; approximately 83% are singletons. The CDR3 is 17 amino acids. Germline V CDR1 and CDR2: LGHDT, YNNKEL (reference sequence). The V end lost 4 bases, the J end lost 7 bases, and 22 bases lay between the germline ends. The sequence was obtained from a human donor who had COVID-19. V is TRBV3-1 (or the pseudogene TRBV3-2) and J is TRBJ1-4; weak D call: TRBD1 (5 bases). The sequenced sample was CD4+ T cells from peripheral blood, obtained after recovery from COVID-19. The DNA of the CDR3 is TGTGCCAGCAGCCCACCGAATGGGAGGGCCCAGGGTGAAAAACTGTTTTTT. This codes for CASSPPNGRAQGEKLFF.